The rows below give T cell receptor beta chains drawn from one sample of a study of molecular identifiers for immune sequencing clone quantification. TCRdb itself ran the PCR reads through MiXCR, one entry per CDR3 protein. The sample comprises approximately 550,000 distinct CDR3 sequences, 25% of which are singletons, and under 0.8% rests with the top ten. The sequencing sample was made of naive CD8+ T cells from blood, with Jurkat cell RNA spiked in. The origin of the receptors is a human donor in good health. Some libraries in this study had Jurkat cell RNA spiked in. The CDR3 runs from the conserved cysteine through the conserved F or W. Each record gives: J gene, V gene, D gene, clone size, CDR3 protein, CDR3 DNA. A D gene is named only where the DNA matches it firmly. Size is omitted from some rows. Given values are once, few, many or a class for expanded clones.

j_gene: TRBJ2-7; v_gene: TRBV5-1; d_gene: .; abundance: many; CDR3aa: CASSVGGVNTYEQYF; CDR3nt: TGCGCCAGCAGCGTTGGAGGTGTAAATACCTACGAGCAGTACTTC
j_gene: TRBJ2-7; v_gene: TRBV19; d_gene: TRBD1; abundance: .; CDR3aa: CASSGTAYAQYF; CDR3nt: TGTGCCAGTAGTGGGACAGCCTACGCGCAGTACTTC
j_gene: TRBJ2-4; v_gene: TRBV29-1; d_gene: .; abundance: many; CDR3aa: CSVVMGYKNIQYF; CDR3nt: TGCAGCGTTGTAATGGGGTACAAAAACATTCAGTACTTC
j_gene: TRBJ2-7; v_gene: TRBV20-1; d_gene: .; abundance: .; CDR3aa: CSAKDASDRTSYEQYF; CDR3nt: TGCAGTGCTAAAGACGCCTCTGACAGGACTTCCTACGAGCAGTACTTC
j_gene: TRBJ2-7; v_gene: TRBV4-1; d_gene: TRBD2; abundance: .; CDR3aa: CASSHLTSGGPGGYEQYF; CDR3nt: TGCGCCAGCAGCCACCTGACTAGCGGGGGCCCCGGAGGCTACGAGCAGTACTTC
j_gene: TRBJ2-1; v_gene: TRBV5-1; d_gene: TRBD1; abundance: .; CDR3aa: CASTPGTGYGNEQFF; CDR3nt: TGCGCCAGCACCCCCGGGACAGGGTATGGCAATGAGCAGTTCTTC
j_gene: TRBJ2-7; v_gene: TRBV4-1; d_gene: TRBD2; abundance: .; CDR3aa: CASSQVGGFGSSYEQCF; CDR3nt: TGCGCCAGCAGCCAAGTGGGGGGGTTCGGTAGCTCCTACGAGCAGTGCTTC
j_gene: TRBJ2-6; v_gene: TRBV6-2/TRBV6-3; d_gene: .; abundance: many; CDR3aa: CASSYLWETGANVLTF; CDR3nt: TGTGCCAGCAGTTATTTATGGGAGACTGGGGCCAACGTCCTGACTTTC
j_gene: TRBJ1-3; v_gene: TRBV7-9; d_gene: .; abundance: few; CDR3aa: CASSNSGAPGNTIYF; CDR3nt: TGTGCCAGCAGCAACAGCGGGGCACCTGGAAACACCATATATTTT
j_gene: TRBJ2-2; v_gene: TRBV7-9; d_gene: .; abundance: many; CDR3aa: CASSRSAGELFF; CDR3nt: TGTGCCAGCAGTCGGTCCGCCGGGGAGCTGTTTTTT
j_gene: TRBJ2-7; v_gene: TRBV28; d_gene: .; abundance: many; CDR3aa: CASSLPRDNTYEQYF; CDR3nt: TGTGCCAGCAGTTTACCCCGGGACAATACCTACGAGCAGTACTTC
j_gene: TRBJ2-7; v_gene: TRBV12-3/TRBV12-4; d_gene: .; abundance: .; CDR3aa: CASSGAWRTYEQYF; CDR3nt: TGTGCCAGCAGCGGGGCCTGGCGAACCTACGAGCAGTACTTC
j_gene: TRBJ1-1; v_gene: TRBV5-6; d_gene: .; abundance: many; CDR3aa: CASSRTPEMNTEAFF; CDR3nt: TGTGCCAGCAGCAGGACTCCAGAAATGAACACTGAAGCTTTCTTT
j_gene: TRBJ2-3; v_gene: TRBV29-1; d_gene: TRBD2; abundance: many; CDR3aa: CSVLSGGDSTDTQYF; CDR3nt: TGCAGCGTCTTAAGCGGGGGGGATAGCACAGATACGCAGTATTTT
j_gene: TRBJ2-1; v_gene: TRBV27; d_gene: .; abundance: .; CDR3aa: CASRSGLRVYNEQFF; CDR3nt: TGTGCCAGCAGATCAGGGTTAAGAGTCTACAATGAGCAGTTCTTC
j_gene: TRBJ2-5; v_gene: TRBV7-6; d_gene: .; abundance: few; CDR3aa: CASSLEAIGEAGTQETQYF; CDR3nt: TGTGCCAGCAGCTTAGAAGCTATCGGTGAAGCCGGGACTCAAGAGACCCAGTACTTC
j_gene: TRBJ2-7; v_gene: TRBV20-1; d_gene: TRBD1; abundance: many; CDR3aa: CSARSGQNSYEQYF; CDR3nt: TGCAGTGCTAGGTCGGGACAGAATTCCTACGAGCAGTACTTC
j_gene: TRBJ2-3; v_gene: TRBV4-3; d_gene: TRBD2; abundance: few; CDR3aa: CASSQEIAGSSTDTQYF; CDR3nt: TGCGCCAGCAGCCAAGAAATAGCGGGATCTAGCACAGATACGCAGTATTTT
j_gene: TRBJ2-7; v_gene: TRBV19; d_gene: .; abundance: many; CDR3aa: CASSIGFSYEQYF; CDR3nt: TGTGCCAGTAGTATTGGGTTCTCCTACGAGCAGTACTTC
j_gene: TRBJ2-1; v_gene: TRBV11-2; d_gene: TRBD1; abundance: .; CDR3aa: CASSSRTGESYNEQFF; CDR3nt: TGTGCCAGCAGCTCCAGGACAGGAGAATCCTACAATGAGCAGTTCTTC
j_gene: TRBJ1-6; v_gene: TRBV28; d_gene: .; abundance: .; CDR3aa: CASSSRVYNSPLHF; CDR3nt: TGTGCCAGCAGTTCGCGGGTCTATAATTCACCCCTCCACTTT
j_gene: TRBJ1-1; v_gene: TRBV4-2; d_gene: .; abundance: .; CDR3aa: CASSETGDTEALF; CDR3nt: TGTGCCAGCAGCGAAACAGGTGACACTGAAGCTCTCTTT
j_gene: TRBJ2-3; v_gene: TRBV5-1; d_gene: .; abundance: .; CDR3aa: CASRPGEGATDF; CDR3nt: TGCGCCAGCAGGCCAGGGGAAGGGGCCACAGATTTT
j_gene: TRBJ2-7; v_gene: TRBV4-3; d_gene: .; abundance: .; CDR3aa: CASSQELRGIYEQYF; CDR3nt: TGCGCCAGCAGCCAAGAGTTGAGGGGAATCTACGAGCAGTACTTC